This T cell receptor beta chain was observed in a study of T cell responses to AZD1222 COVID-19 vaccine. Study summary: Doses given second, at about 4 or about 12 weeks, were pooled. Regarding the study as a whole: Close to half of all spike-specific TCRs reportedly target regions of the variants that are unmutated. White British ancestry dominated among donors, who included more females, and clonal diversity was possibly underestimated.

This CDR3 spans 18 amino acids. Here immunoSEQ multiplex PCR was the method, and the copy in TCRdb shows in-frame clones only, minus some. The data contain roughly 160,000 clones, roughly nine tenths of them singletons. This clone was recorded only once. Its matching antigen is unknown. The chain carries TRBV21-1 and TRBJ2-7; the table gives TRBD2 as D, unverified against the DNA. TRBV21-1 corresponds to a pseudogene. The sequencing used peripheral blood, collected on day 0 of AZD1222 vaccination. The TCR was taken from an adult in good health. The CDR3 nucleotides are TGTGCCAGCAGCAAAGAACGCGCTAGCGGGAGGGCCCGCTACGAGCAGTACTTC. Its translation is CASSKERASGRARYEQYF.